These T cell receptor beta chains were read from a single sample in a study of T cells in Graves' hyperthyroidism and ophthalmopathy. TCRdb independently ran MiXCR on the multiplex PCR reads; one entry per CDR3 protein. The sample lists about 400,000 distinct CDR3 sequences, more than 12% occurring once. Material: blood. The receptors stem from a man aged 50-59 years with Graves' ophthalmopathy. Both conserved end residues are part of each CDR3. Fields, in order: D gene, V gene, clone size, J gene, CDR3 DNA, CDR3 protein. A D gene is named only where the DNA matches it firmly. The size entry is marked missing in some rows and otherwise reads once, few, many or a size class.

.	TRBV18	many	TRBJ1-2	TGTGCCAGCTCACCGTCCGACTATGGCTACACCTTC	CASSPSDYGYTF
.	TRBV5-1	few	TRBJ2-1	TGCGCCAGCAGCTTGGACCTTGGCCTTGGTCAGTTCTTC	CASSLDLGLGQFF
TRBD2	TRBV10-3	many	TRBJ2-7	TGTGCCATCACGAATAAGGGGACTAGCTACGAGCAGTACTTC	CAITNKGTSYEQYF
TRBD2	TRBV7-9	many	TRBJ2-7	TGTGCCAGCAGCCATTCGACGGGCGGGAGCTACGAGCAGTACTTC	CASSHSTGGSYEQYF
TRBD2	TRBV7-9	.	TRBJ2-1	TGTGCCAGCAGCCGTCTAGCGGGAGAGGTCCGCAATGAGCAGTTCTTC	CASSRLAGEVRNEQFF
TRBD1	TRBV24-1	many	TRBJ2-3	TGTGCCAGCCAGGGGGCGCGGACAGATACGCAGTATTTT	CASQGARTDTQYF
.	TRBV18	many	TRBJ2-1	TGTGCCAGCTCACCGGTGCGGAATGAGCAGTTCTTC	CASSPVRNEQFF
TRBD2	TRBV6-5	few	TRBJ2-1	TGTGCCAGCGGCTCTGATGTGGCTAGCGGGAGTAGTGAGCAGTTCTTC	CASGSDVASGSSEQFF
TRBD2	TRBV27	.	TRBJ2-1	TGTGCCAGCAGTCCAAATCTGCGGGAGGTGCACGGTGAGCAGTTCTTC	CASSPNLREVHGEQFF
.	TRBV20-1	few	TRBJ2-5	TGCAGTGCTGGCGGGACTGATCAAGAGACCCAGTACTTC	CSAGGTDQETQYF
TRBD1	TRBV11-2	many	TRBJ2-5	TGTGCCAGCAGCTCCGGGGTGACAGGGGGCAAAGACGAGACCCAGTACTTC	CASSSGVTGGKDETQYF
TRBD2	TRBV30	many	TRBJ2-5	TGTGCCTGGAATTCGCAGGGACTATCCAGAGAGACCCAGTACTTC	CAWNSQGLSRETQYF
.	TRBV20-1	.	TRBJ1-3	TGCAGTGTCCCCGGGTCTGGAAACACCATATATTTT	CSVPGSGNTIYF
TRBD1	TRBV29-1	.	TRBJ2-3	TGCAGCGTTGTGACAGGGAGAGATACGCAGTATTTT	CSVVTGRDTQYF
.	TRBV7-9	many	TRBJ2-7	TGTGCCAGCAGCCCCTCGGGCCTTCCCTACGAGCAGTACTTC	CASSPSGLPYEQYF
.	TRBV4-1	.	TRBJ2-1	TGCGCCAGCAGCCAAGGACTAGGTAGAGGGGACTCCTACAATGAGCAGTTCTTC	CASSQGLGRGDSYNEQFF
.	TRBV14	many	TRBJ1-1	TGTGCCAGCAGCCAAACCAGCAAGAATGAAGCTTTCTTT	CASSQTSKNEAFF
TRBD2	TRBV15	many	TRBJ2-1	TGTGCCACCAGCACCTCTAGCGGGAGGGTCAATGAGCAGTTCTTC	CATSTSSGRVNEQFF
TRBD2	TRBV6-2/TRBV6-3	many	TRBJ2-2	TGTGCCACCAAGACTAGCGGGAAGGTGACCGGGGAGCTGTTTTTT	CATKTSGKVTGELFF
.	TRBV5-1	many	TRBJ2-3	TGCGCCAGCAGCTTAGTGAACCTGGGGGATACGCAGTATTTT	CASSLVNLGDTQYF
TRBD2	TRBV28	many	TRBJ2-7	TGTGCCAGCAGACCCACCTCTCTCGGACTAGCGGTGACCTACGAGCAGTACTTC	CASRPTSLGLAVTYEQYF
TRBD2	TRBV5-1	many	TRBJ2-3	TGCGCCAGCAGCCTTAGCGGGGGGCAGGGAGATACGCAGTATTTT	CASSLSGGQGDTQYF
.	TRBV11-3	many	TRBJ1-1	TGTGCCAGCAGCTTAGATTTCGATGAAGCTTTCTTT	CASSLDFDEAFF
.	TRBV9	.	TRBJ2-5	TGTGCCAGCAGCGTAGGTAGCTCTGAGACCCAGTACTTC	CASSVGSSETQYF
.	TRBV27	.	TRBJ2-2	TGTGCCAGCAGTTTTCAGGGGACGAACACCGGGGAGCTGTTTTTT	CASSFQGTNTGELFF
TRBD1	TRBV20-1	many	TRBJ2-7	TGCAGTGCTAGAGCCCCCGGGACAGGGGGGAACGAGCAGTACTTC	CSARAPGTGGNEQYF
TRBD1	TRBV20-1	many	TRBJ1-2	TGCAGTGCTAGAGATTGGGGACAGGGCCATGGCTACACCTTC	CSARDWGQGHGYTF
TRBD2	TRBV28	many	TRBJ2-7	TGTGCCAGCAGTTCCCGGACTAGCGGGCCCTCCTACGAGCAGTACTTC	CASSSRTSGPSYEQYF
.	TRBV7-6	few	TRBJ2-7	TGTGCCAGCAGCTTGGACCCTTCCTACGAGCAGTACTTC	CASSLDPSYEQYF
.	TRBV3-1	many	TRBJ2-4	TGTGCCAGCGGGTTGACCAAAAACATTCAGTACTTC	CASGLTKNIQYF
TRBD2	TRBV3-1	many	TRBJ2-1	TGTGCCAGCAGTATTGGACTAGCGGGGAACAATGAGCAGTTCTTC	CASSIGLAGNNEQFF
TRBD2	TRBV7-9	many	TRBJ2-1	TGTGCCAGCAGCTTCGAAGGAGCGGGAGGTTACAATGAGCAGTTCTTC	CASSFEGAGGYNEQFF
TRBD1	TRBV28	many	TRBJ1-5	TGTGCCAGCAGTCCCCTTTACAGGGGTGGGGGTCAGCCCCAGCATTTT	CASSPLYRGGGQPQHF
TRBD2	TRBV5-1	many	TRBJ2-3	TGCGCCAGCAGCTTGCAGGCGGGAGCGATAGATACGCAGTATTTT	CASSLQAGAIDTQYF
.	TRBV27	few	TRBJ2-5	TGTGCCAGCAGTTTTAGTCAGCTAGAGACCCAGTACTTC	CASSFSQLETQYF
.	TRBV11-1	many	TRBJ1-1	TGTGCCAGCAGCATCCTGGGGGGGAACACTGAAGCTTTCTTT	CASSILGGNTEAFF
TRBD1	TRBV11-2	.	TRBJ2-3	TGTGCCAGTAGTATCGCAGGGGGCGATTTGGATACGCAGTATTTT	CASSIAGGDLDTQYF
.	TRBV28	many	TRBJ1-2	.	CASSLFLSFTRDGYTF
TRBD1	TRBV4-1	few	TRBJ1-4	TGCGCCAGCAGCCAACGCGGACAGGGAGGTTCTGCAACTAATGAAAAACTGTTTTTT	CASSQRGQGGSATNEKLFF
.	TRBV20-1	few	TRBJ2-1	TGCAGTGCTAGTCCCTACAAATCTTACAATGAGCAGTTCTTC	CSASPYKSYNEQFF
TRBD1	TRBV20-1	many	TRBJ2-5	TGCAGTGCTAGTTTGGCAGGGGGTTCCCAAGAGACCCAGTACTTC	CSASLAGGSQETQYF
TRBD1	TRBV28	.	TRBJ2-1	TGTGCCAGCAGTACGGCCCCGACAGGGGTTAATGAGCAGTTCTTC	CASSTAPTGVNEQFF
.	TRBV7-9	many	TRBJ2-7	TGTGCCAGCAGCTTAGAAGCGGACTGGGGCGAGCAGTACTTC	CASSLEADWGEQYF
TRBD2	TRBV2	many	TRBJ2-2	TGTGCCAGCAGCCCTAACCTGCTGACTAGCTCCACCGGGGAGCTGTTTTTT	CASSPNLLTSSTGELFF
.	TRBV6-5	.	TRBJ2-2	TGTGCCAGCAGTTACTCGACGGGCACCGGGGAGCTGTTTTTT	CASSYSTGTGELFF